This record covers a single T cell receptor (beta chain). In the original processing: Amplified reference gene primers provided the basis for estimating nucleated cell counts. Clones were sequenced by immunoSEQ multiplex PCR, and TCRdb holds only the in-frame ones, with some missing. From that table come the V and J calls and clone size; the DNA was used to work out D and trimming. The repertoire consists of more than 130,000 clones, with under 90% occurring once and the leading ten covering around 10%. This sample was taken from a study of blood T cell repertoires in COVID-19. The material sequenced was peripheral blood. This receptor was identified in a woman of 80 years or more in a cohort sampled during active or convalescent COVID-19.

The chain's CDR3 is CASSIGIGGPRDTQYF. The CDR3 DNA reads TGTGCCAGTAGTATTGGGATAGGGGGCCCCAGAGATACGCAGTATTTT. The rearrangement uses TRBV19 and TRBJ2-3, with 7 positions matching TRBD1. CDR1 is LNHDA and CDR2 is SQIVND in the germline V gene (reference sequence). The CDR3 totals 16 residues. The junction had 11 bases not matched to a gene; V was cut back by 3 bases and J by 5 bases.